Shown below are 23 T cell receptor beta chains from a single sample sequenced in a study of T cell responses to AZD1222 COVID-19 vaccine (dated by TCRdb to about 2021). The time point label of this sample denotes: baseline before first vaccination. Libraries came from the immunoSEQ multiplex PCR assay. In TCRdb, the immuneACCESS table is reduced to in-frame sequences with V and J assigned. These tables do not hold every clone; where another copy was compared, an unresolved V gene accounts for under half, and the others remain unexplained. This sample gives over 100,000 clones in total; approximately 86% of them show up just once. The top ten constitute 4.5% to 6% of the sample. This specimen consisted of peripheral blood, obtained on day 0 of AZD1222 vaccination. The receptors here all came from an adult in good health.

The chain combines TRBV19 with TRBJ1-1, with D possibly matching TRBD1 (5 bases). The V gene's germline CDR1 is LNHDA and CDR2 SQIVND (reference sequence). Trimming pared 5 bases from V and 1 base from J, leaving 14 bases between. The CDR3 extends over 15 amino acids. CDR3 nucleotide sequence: TGTGCCAGTAGTTCCCGAGGACACTCGAACACTGAAGCTTTCTTT. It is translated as CASSSRGHSNTEAFF.

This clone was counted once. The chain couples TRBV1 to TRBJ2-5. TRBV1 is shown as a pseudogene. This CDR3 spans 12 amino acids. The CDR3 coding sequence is TGCACCAGCGAAGCCCAGCAAGAGACCCAGTACTTC. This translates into CTSEAQQETQYF.

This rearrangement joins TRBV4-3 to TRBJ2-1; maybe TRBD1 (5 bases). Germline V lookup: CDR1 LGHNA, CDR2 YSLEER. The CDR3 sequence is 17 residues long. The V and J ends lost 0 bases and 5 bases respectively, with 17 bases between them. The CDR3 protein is CASSQDQGSRSHNEQFF. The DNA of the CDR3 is TGCGCCAGCAGCCAAGATCAGGGTAGTCGGTCCCACAATGAGCAGTTCTTC.

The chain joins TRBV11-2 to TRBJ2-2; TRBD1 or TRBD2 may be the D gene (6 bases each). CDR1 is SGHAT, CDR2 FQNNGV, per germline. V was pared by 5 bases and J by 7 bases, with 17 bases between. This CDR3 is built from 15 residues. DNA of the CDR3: TGTGCCAGCAGCGCAATCCGGGGGCAGGGCGGGGAGCTGTTTTTT. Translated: CASSAIRGQGGELFF.

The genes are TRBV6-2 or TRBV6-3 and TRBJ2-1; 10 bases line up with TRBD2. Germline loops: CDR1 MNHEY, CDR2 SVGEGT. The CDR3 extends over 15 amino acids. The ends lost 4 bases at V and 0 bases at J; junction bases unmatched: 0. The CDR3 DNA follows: TGTGCCAGCAGTTCTAGCGGGAGCTCCTACAATGAGCAGTTCTTC. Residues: CASSSSGSSYNEQFF.

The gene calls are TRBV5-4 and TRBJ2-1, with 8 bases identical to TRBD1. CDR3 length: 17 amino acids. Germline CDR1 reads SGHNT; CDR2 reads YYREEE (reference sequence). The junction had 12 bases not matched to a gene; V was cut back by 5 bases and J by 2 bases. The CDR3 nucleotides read TGTGCCAGCAGTCCTGGGGGTTCGGGACAGGCCTACAATGAGCAGTTCTTC. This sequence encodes CASSPGGSGQAYNEQFF.

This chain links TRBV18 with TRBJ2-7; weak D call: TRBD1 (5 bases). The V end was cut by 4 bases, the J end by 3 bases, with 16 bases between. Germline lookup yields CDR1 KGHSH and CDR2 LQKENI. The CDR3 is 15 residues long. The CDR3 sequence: CASSLRDSQSYEQYF. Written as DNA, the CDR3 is TGTGCCAGCTCACTCAGAGACAGCCAAAGCTACGAGCAGTACTTC.

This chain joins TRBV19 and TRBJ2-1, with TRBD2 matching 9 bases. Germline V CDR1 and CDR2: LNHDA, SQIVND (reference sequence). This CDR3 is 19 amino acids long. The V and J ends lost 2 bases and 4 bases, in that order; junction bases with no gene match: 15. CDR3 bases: TGTGCCAGTAGTATACAGTCCCCCGCGGGGGGGTTAAGGTACAATGAGCAGTTCTTC. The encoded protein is CASSIQSPAGGLRYNEQFF.

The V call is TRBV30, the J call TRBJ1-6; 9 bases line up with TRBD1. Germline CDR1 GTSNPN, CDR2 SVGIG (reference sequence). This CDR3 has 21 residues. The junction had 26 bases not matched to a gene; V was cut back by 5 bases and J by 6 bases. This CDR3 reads CAWRPGTGFGVPDQFNSPLHF. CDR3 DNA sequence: TGTGCCTGGCGTCCCGGGACAGGGTTTGGGGTGCCAGATCAGTTTAATTCACCCCTCCACTTT.

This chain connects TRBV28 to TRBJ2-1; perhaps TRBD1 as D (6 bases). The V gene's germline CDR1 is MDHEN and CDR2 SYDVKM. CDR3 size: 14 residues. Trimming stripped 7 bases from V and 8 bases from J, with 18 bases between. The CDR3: CASTRSRGRYEQFF. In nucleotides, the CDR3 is TGTGCCAGCACAAGGTCCAGGGGTCGGTATGAGCAGTTCTTC. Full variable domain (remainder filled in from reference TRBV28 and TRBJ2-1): DVKVTQSSRYLVKRTGEKVFLECVQDMDHENMFWYRQDPGLGLRLIYFSYDVKMKEKGDIPEGYSVSREKKERFSLILESASTNQTSMYLCASTRSRGRYEQFFGPGTRLTVL.

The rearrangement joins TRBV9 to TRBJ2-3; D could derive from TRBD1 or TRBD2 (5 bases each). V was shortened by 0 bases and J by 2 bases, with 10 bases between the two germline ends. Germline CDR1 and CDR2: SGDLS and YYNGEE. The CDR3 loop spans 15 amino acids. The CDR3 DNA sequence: TGTGCCAGCAGCGTAGTGGGGCGGGCCACAGATACGCAGTATTTT. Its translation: CASSVVGRATDTQYF.

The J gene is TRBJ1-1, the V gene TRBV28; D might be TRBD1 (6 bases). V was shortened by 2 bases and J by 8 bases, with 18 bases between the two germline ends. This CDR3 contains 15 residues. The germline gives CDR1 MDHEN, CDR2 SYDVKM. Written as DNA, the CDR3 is TGTGCCAGCAGTTTACTTGGGCCAGGGGTAAGGGAAGCTTTCTTT. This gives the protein CASSLLGPGVREAFF.

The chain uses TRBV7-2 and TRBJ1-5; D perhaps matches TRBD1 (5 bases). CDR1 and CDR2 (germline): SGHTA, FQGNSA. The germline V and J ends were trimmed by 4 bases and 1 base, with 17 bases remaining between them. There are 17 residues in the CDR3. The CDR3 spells CASSSPGRGVSNQPQHF. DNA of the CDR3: TGTGCCAGCAGCTCCCCGGGTCGGGGCGTGAGCAATCAGCCCCAGCATTTT.

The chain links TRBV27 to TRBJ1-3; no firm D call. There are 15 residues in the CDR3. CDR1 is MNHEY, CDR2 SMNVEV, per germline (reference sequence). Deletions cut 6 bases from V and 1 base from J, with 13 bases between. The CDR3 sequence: CASRQSTASGNTIYF. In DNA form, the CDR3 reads TGTGCCAGCAGGCAAAGCACAGCTTCTGGAAACACCATATATTTT.

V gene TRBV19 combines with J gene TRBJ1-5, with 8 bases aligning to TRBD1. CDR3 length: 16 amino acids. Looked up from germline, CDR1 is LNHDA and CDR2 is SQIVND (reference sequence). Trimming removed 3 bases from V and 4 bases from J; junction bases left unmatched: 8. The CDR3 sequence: CASSIPTGVGNQPQHF. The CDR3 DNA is TGTGCCAGTAGTATCCCGACAGGGGTGGGAAATCAGCCCCAGCATTTT.

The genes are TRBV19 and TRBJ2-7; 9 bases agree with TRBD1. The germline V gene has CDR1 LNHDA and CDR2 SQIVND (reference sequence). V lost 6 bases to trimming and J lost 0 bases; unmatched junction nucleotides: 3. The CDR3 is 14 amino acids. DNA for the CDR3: TGTGCCAGTAGAGGGACAGGGAGCTCCTACGAGCAGTACTTC. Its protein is CASRGTGSSYEQYF.

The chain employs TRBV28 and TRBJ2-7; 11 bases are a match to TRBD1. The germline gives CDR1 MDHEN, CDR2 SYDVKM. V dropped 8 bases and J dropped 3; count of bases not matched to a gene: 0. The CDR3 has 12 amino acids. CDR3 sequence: CASGTGGYEQYF. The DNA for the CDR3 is TGTGCCAGCGGGACAGGGGGCTACGAGCAGTACTTC.

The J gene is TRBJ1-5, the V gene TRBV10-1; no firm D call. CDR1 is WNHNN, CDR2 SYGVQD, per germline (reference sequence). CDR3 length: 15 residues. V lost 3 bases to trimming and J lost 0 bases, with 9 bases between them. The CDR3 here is CASSDGENSNQPQHF. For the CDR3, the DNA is TGCGCCAGCAGTGACGGGGAGAATAGCAATCAGCCCCAGCATTTT.

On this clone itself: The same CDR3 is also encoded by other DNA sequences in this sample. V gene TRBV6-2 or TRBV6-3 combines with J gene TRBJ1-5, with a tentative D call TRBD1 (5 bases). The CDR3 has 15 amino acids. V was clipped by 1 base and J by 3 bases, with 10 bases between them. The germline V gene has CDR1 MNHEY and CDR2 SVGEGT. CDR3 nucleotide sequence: TGTGCCAGCAGTTACTGGGGCAATTCCAATCAGCCCCAGCATTTT. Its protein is CASSYWGNSNQPQHF.

CDR3 protein: CASSEYEQYF. The CDR3, as DNA: TGTGCCAGCAGTGAGTACGAGCAGTACTTC. The chain links TRBV6-1 to TRBJ2-7, with D unresolved. Germline-derived CDR1 and CDR2 are MNHNS and SASEGT. There are 10 residues in the CDR3. Trimming took 3 bases from V and 4 from J, leaving 1 base between them.

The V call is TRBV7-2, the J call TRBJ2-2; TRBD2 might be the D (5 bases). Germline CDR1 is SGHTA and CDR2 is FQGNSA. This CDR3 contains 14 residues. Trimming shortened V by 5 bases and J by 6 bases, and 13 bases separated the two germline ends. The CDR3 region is CASSQLPGSGELFF. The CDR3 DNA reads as TGTGCCAGCAGCCAACTACCGGGATCCGGGGAGCTGTTTTTT.

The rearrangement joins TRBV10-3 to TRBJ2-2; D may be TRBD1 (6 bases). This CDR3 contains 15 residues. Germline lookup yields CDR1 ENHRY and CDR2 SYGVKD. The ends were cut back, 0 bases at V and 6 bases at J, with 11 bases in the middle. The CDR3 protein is CAISESRGISGELFF. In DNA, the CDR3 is TGTGCCATCAGTGAGTCGAGGGGGATCTCCGGGGAGCTGTTTTTT.

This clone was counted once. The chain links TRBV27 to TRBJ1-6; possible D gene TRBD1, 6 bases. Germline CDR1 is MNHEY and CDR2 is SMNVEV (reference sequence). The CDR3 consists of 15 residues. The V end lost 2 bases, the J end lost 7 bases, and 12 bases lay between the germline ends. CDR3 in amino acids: CASSLEGGRNSPLHF. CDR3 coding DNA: TGTGCCAGCAGTTTAGAGGGGGGCAGGAATTCACCCCTCCACTTT.